Included here is one T cell receptor (beta chain) sequence, with context. This record comes from a study of T cell clusters in autoimmune cytopenias. One tube held mixed TRB-A and TRB-B primer pools for touch-down PCR. TCRdb reprocessed the multiplex PCR reads, with one entry per CDR3 protein and no DNA. The specimen's table records 10,000 to 15,000 distinct CDR3 sequences. Each sample's input was about 250 ng genomic DNA, 38,000 or so genome equivalents. The V gene's germline CDR1 is LNHDA and CDR2 SQIVND (reference sequence). CDR3 length: 17 amino acids. These same data were also listed under a study on T cell repertoires in aging, cancer and after chemotherapy.

Sequencing was carried out using peripheral blood. This rearrangement joins TRBV19 to TRBJ1-4. The TCR originated in a human donor in good health. This chain's CDR3 is CASRVGGGGRAYEKLFF. The full variable domain, completed using reference TRBV19 and TRBJ1-4, is DGGITQSPKYLFRKEGQNVTLSCEQNLNHDAMYWYRQDPGQGLRLIYYSQIVNDFQKGDIAEGYSVSREKKESFPLTVTSAQKNPTAFYLCASRVGGGGRAYEKLFFGSGTQLSVL.